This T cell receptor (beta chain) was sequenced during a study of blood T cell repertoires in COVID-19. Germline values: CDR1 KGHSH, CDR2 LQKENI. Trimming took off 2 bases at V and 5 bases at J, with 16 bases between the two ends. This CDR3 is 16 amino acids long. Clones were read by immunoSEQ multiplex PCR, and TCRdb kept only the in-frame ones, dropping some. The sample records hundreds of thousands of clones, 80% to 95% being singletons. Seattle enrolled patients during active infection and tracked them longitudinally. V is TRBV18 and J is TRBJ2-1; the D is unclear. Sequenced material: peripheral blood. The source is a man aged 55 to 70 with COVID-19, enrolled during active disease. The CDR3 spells CASSPWQIKSHNEQFF. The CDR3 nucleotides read TGTGCCAGCTCACCATGGCAGATTAAATCCCACAATGAGCAGTTCTTC.